A selection of T cell receptor beta chains follows, all from one sample in a study of shared clonotypes between healthy human individuals. Only in-frame clones appear in the TCRdb table, and some are missing; sequencing was by immunoSEQ multiplex PCR. Of about 2 million clones detected, 95% appear once; the ten largest clones hold more than 0.1%. Sequenced input: naive CD4+ T cells sorted from blood. The origin of the receptors is a man younger than 30 in good health. Each CDR3 is given with its conserved first and last residue. The D gene is left open where the match is weak. Only some rows state a clone size, as once, few, many or a class for expanded clones.

TRBD1	TRBJ1-4	-	TRBV6-6	CASSQGTGNEKLFF	TGTGCCAGCTCCCAAGGGACAGGGAATGAAAAACTGTTTTTT
-	TRBJ1-6	-	TRBV6-1	CASSEEAGVNSPLHF	TGTGCCAGCAGTGAAGAGGCAGGGGTTAATTCACCCCTCCACTTT
-	TRBJ1-1	-	TRBV6-5	CASSSDGYEAFF	TGTGCCAGCAGTTCCGACGGGTATGAAGCTTTCTTT
TRBD1	TRBJ1-2	-	TRBV5-4	CASSLTGGAAGYTF	TGTGCCAGCAGCCTGACAGGGGGGGCAGCGGGCTACACCTTC
TRBD1	TRBJ2-1	-	TRBV6-5	CASSPGTANYNEQFF	TGTGCCAGCAGTCCCGGGACAGCTAATTACAATGAGCAGTTCTTC
-	TRBJ2-5	-	TRBV5-1	CASSRTDTVETQYF	TGCGCCAGCAGCAGGACAGACACTGTGGAGACCCAGTACTTC
-	TRBJ1-4	-	TRBV7-8	CASSFGLHLAEEKLFF	TGTGCCAGCAGCTTTGGACTTCATCTGGCAGAAGAAAAACTGTTTTTT
-	TRBJ2-2	once	TRBV19	CASSIGGNTGELFF	TGTGCCAGTAGTATAGGAGGGAACACCGGGGAGCTGTTTTTT
-	TRBJ1-1	-	TRBV7-9	CASSRSGPLGTEAFF	TGTGCCAGCAGCCGGAGTGGACCGCTGGGCACTGAAGCTTTCTTT
-	TRBJ1-5	once	TRBV19	CASSTGPRWPQHF	TGTGCCAGTAGTACAGGACCGCGCTGGCCCCAGCATTTT
-	TRBJ2-7	-	TRBV27	CASSLSHLYEQYF	TGTGCCAGCAGTTTATCCCACCTATACGAGCAGTACTTC
TRBD2	TRBJ2-1	-	TRBV9	CASSVTSGHNNEQFF	TGTGCCAGCAGCGTGACTAGCGGCCATAACAATGAGCAGTTCTTC
TRBD2	TRBJ2-7	-	TRBV11-2	CASSSGLAVLEQYF	TGTGCCAGCAGCTCCGGGCTAGCGGTCCTCGAGCAGTACTTC
-	TRBJ2-1	-	TRBV28	CASTESGAFMNEQFF	TGTGCCAGCACCGAAAGCGGAGCCTTTATGAATGAGCAGTTCTTC
TRBD1	TRBJ2-2	-	TRBV2	CASSERGQGAAGELFF	TGTGCCAGCAGTGAACGAGGACAGGGGGCAGCCGGGGAGCTGTTTTTT
TRBD2	TRBJ2-5	once	TRBV30	CAWTQGPSGRIGTQYF	TGTGCCTGGACTCAAGGTCCTAGCGGGAGAATCGGGACCCAGTACTTC
-	TRBJ1-5	few	TRBV19	CASSTLVNQPQHF	TGTGCCAGTAGCACCCTCGTGAATCAGCCCCAGCATTTT
-	TRBJ1-2	-	TRBV5-1	CASKSSTGLHYGYTF	TGCGCCAGTAAATCAAGTACAGGTCTTCACTATGGCTACACCTTC
TRBD2	TRBJ2-1	-	TRBV7-2	CASSLGGLAGEQFF	TGTGCCAGCAGCTTAGGAGGTCTAGCGGGGGAGCAGTTCTTC
-	TRBJ1-1	-	TRBV4-3	CASSQEKLGGTEAFF	TGCGCCAGCAGCCAAGAAAAGCTAGGAGGGACTGAAGCTTTCTTT
-	TRBJ2-3	-	TRBV14	CASSIALSTDTQYF	TGTGCCAGCAGCATAGCGCTTAGCACAGATACGCAGTATTTT
TRBD1	TRBJ1-2	-	TRBV6-1	CASRGQGALNYGYTF	TGTGCCAGCAGAGGACAGGGGGCTCTCAACTATGGCTACACCTTC
-	TRBJ1-3	-	TRBV5-4	CASSLDPSSSGNTIYF	TGTGCCAGCAGCTTGGACCCAAGTAGCTCTGGAAACACCATATATTTT
TRBD1	TRBJ2-7	-	TRBV10-3	CAINRGDSYEQYF	TGTGCCATCAACAGGGGGGACTCCTACGAGCAGTACTTC
TRBD2	TRBJ2-2	-	TRBV5-3	CARSLGLAGGNTGELFF	TGTGCCAGAAGCTTAGGACTAGCGGGAGGGAACACCGGGGAGCTGTTTTTT
-	TRBJ2-7	-	TRBV19	CASSITRGYEQYF	TGTGCCAGTAGTATAACCAGGGGCTACGAGCAGTACTTC
-	TRBJ2-4	-	TRBV5-1	CASSGTAGPNIQYF	TGCGCCAGCAGCGGGACAGCGGGGCCCAACATTCAGTACTTC
-	TRBJ2-2	-	TRBV30	CAWSVQVPGELFF	TGTGCCTGGAGTGTACAAGTTCCCGGGGAGCTGTTTTTT
-	TRBJ1-2	-	TRBV28	CASSTTYGYTF	TGTGCCAGCAGTACTACGTACGGCTACACCTTC
-	TRBJ1-6	-	TRBV11-2	CASSSDQGSPLHF	TGTGCCAGCAGCTCCGACCAAGGATCACCCCTCCACTTT
-	TRBJ1-2	-	TRBV27	CASSHRRQADYGYTF	TGTGCCAGCAGTCACCGCCGACAGGCTGACTATGGCTACACCTTC
-	TRBJ1-1	once	TRBV7-9	CASSLRAGENTEAFF	TGTGCCAGCAGCTTGCGGGCGGGCGAAAACACTGAAGCTTTCTTT
-	TRBJ2-7	-	TRBV5-1	CASSLESGGMYEQYF	TGCGCCAGCAGCTTGGAGTCAGGGGGGATGTACGAGCAGTACTTC
TRBD1	TRBJ1-6	-	TRBV5-1	CASTSTGVGNSPLHF	TGCGCCAGCACCTCAACAGGGGTAGGTAATTCACCCCTCCACTTT
TRBD2	TRBJ2-3	-	TRBV10-3	CATTSGGTAQDTQYF	TGTGCCACCACTAGCGGGGGGACAGCGCAAGATACGCAGTATTTT
TRBD1	TRBJ1-5	-	TRBV28	CASRTGQGFYSNQPQHF	TGTGCCAGCAGAACAGGACAGGGGTTTTATAGCAATCAGCCCCAGCATTTT
TRBD2	TRBJ2-1	-	TRBV7-2	CASSSGLVNEQFF	TGTGCCAGCAGCTCGGGACTAGTAAATGAGCAGTTCTTC
-	TRBJ2-2	-	TRBV5-1	CASSLGLLTANTGELFF	TGCGCCAGCAGCCTCGGACTCTTAACCGCGAACACCGGGGAGCTGTTTTTT
TRBD2	TRBJ2-7	once	TRBV10-3	CAISESLAGVRSYEQYF	TGTGCCATCAGTGAAAGTCTAGCGGGAGTAAGGTCCTACGAGCAGTACTTC
-	TRBJ2-5	-	TRBV18	CASSRTGGQETQYF	TGTGCCAGCTCACGTACAGGCGGCCAAGAGACCCAGTACTTC
-	TRBJ2-5	once	TRBV5-1	CASSLLETQYF	TGCGCCAGCAGCTTGTTAGAGACCCAGTACTTC
-	TRBJ2-1	-	TRBV30	CAWSNLKSPEQFF	TGTGCCTGGAGCAATCTGAAGTCCCCTGAGCAGTTCTTC
-	TRBJ2-5	-	TRBV6-1	CASSEAHGLYEETQYF	TGTGCCAGCAGTGAAGCCCACGGACTATACGAAGAGACCCAGTACTTC
TRBD2	TRBJ2-7	-	TRBV5-4	CASSNQLAGAEEQYF	TGTGCCAGCAGCAATCAACTAGCGGGGGCGGAGGAGCAGTACTTC
TRBD1	TRBJ2-1	-	TRBV18	CASSSLDRGIPFF	TGTGCCAGCTCATCTCTGGACAGGGGGATTCCGTTCTTC
-	TRBJ2-5	-	TRBV28	CASSLWGVETQYF	TGTGCCAGCAGTTTATGGGGGGTGGAGACCCAGTACTTC